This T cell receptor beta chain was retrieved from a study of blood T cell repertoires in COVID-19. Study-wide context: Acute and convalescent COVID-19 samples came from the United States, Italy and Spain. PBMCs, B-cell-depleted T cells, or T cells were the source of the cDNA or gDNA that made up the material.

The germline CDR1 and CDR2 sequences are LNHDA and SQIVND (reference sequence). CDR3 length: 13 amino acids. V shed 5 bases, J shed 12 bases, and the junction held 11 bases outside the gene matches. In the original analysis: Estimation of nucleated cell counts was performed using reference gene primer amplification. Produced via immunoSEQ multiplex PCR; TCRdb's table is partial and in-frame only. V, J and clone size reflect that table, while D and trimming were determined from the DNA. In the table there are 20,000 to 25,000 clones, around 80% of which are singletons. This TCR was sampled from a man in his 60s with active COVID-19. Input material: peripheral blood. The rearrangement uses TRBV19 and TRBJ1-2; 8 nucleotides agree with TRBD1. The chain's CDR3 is CASSPQGQGTNTF. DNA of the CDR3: TGTGCCAGTAGTCCCCAAGGACAGGGTACCAACACCTTC.